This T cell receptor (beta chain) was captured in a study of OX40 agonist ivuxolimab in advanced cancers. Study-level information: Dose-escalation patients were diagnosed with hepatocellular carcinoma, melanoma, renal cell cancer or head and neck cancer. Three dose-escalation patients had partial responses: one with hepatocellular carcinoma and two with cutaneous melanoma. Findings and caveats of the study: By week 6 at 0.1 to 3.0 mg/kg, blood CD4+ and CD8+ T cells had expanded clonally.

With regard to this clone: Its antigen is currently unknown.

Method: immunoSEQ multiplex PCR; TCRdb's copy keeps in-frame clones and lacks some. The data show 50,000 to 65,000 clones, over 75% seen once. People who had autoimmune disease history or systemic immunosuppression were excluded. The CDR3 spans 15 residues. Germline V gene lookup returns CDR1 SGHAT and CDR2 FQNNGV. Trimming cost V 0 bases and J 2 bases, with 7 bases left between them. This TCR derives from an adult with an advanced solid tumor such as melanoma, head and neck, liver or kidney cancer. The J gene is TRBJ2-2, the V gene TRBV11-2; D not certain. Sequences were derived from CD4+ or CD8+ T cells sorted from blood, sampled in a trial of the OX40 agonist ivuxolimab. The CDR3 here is CASSLDWLNTGELFF. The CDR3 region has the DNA TGTGCCAGCAGCTTAGATTGGCTTAACACCGGGGAGCTGTTTTTT.